The 29 T cell receptor beta chains below come from one sample, sequenced in a study of intratumoral heterogeneity in liver cancer. Multiple geographically separated regions of the hepatocellular carcinoma nodule were sampled separately. Clones were read by immunoSEQ multiplex PCR, and TCRdb kept only the in-frame ones, dropping some. This sample has about 3,500 clones; roughly half occur once, and the top ten carry 26%. This material consisted of tumor tissue, taken before any cancer treatment. The receptors here all came from a man aged 70-80 years with hepatocellular carcinoma.

This chain uses TRBV11-2 with TRBJ1-5; TRBD1 matches 8 bases. CDR1 SGHAT and CDR2 FQNNGV come from the germline V gene. The V segment lost 5 bases and the J segment 2 bases; nucleotides outside the gene matches: 8. This CDR3 contains 16 residues. CDR3 in DNA: TGTGCCAGCAGCCCCGGACAGGGAGTGGGCAATCAGCCCCAGCATTTT. This gives the protein CASSPGQGVGNQPQHF.

The V gene is TRBV10-3, the J gene TRBJ1-1, with D tentatively TRBD1 (5 bases). V shed 3 bases and J shed 5 bases, with 19 bases lying between them. CDR1 ENHRY and CDR2 SYGVKD come from the germline V gene. The CDR3 extends over 16 amino acids. This CDR3 reads CAISEYGQGARTEAFF. CDR3 bases: TGTGCCATCAGTGAATACGGTCAGGGAGCGAGAACTGAAGCTTTCTTT.

The chain recombines TRBV4-3 with TRBJ1-4; 10 bases line up with TRBD1. This CDR3 has 13 residues. The germline V gene has CDR1 LGHNA and CDR2 YSLEER. The J segment lost 7 bases and the V segment lost 4 bases, leaving 0 bases of the junction unmatched. The CDR3 is CASSRDRGEKLFF. CDR3 coding DNA: TGCGCCAGCAGCCGGGACAGGGGTGAAAAACTGTTTTTT.

The V gene is TRBV21-1, the J gene TRBJ2-3; the tabulated D call, TRBD2, remains unverified against the DNA. TRBV21-1 is flagged as a pseudogene. CDR3 length: 18 amino acids. CDR3 protein: CASSKEVGTSGGADTQYF. Here the CDR3 DNA reads TGTGCCAGCAGCAAAGAAGTAGGGACTAGCGGGGGTGCAGATACGCAGTATTTT.

Of note for this clone: This same CDR3 is encoded by further DNA sequences in the sample. The rearrangement uses TRBV18 and TRBJ2-3, with D possibly matching TRBD1 (6 bases). Trimming stripped 3 bases from V and 2 bases from J, with 12 bases between. The germline V gene encodes CDR1 KGHSH and CDR2 LQKENI. The CDR3 contains 15 residues. CDR3 protein: CASSPRRGTTDTQYF. The CDR3 DNA follows: TGTGCCAGCTCACCCCGCAGGGGAACCACAGATACGCAGTATTTT.

The chain uses TRBV18 and TRBJ2-7; the match to TRBD1 covers 8 bases. The CDR3 contains 15 residues. The germline V gene has CDR1 KGHSH and CDR2 LQKENI. V was clipped by 5 bases and J by 3 bases; unmatched bases: 9. CDR3 region: CASSARTGRNYEQYV. CDR3 nucleotides: TGTGCCAGCTCAGCTAGGACAGGGAGGAACTACGAGCAGTACGTC.

The sample holds a few counts of this clone. This chain joins TRBV27 and TRBJ1-6, with a tentative D call TRBD1 (5 bases). Germline CDR1 and CDR2: MNHEY and SMNVEV (reference sequence). V lost 5 bases and J 5 bases, leaving 13 bases between the germline ends. CDR3 length: 15 residues. This chain's CDR3 is CASSPGGGDNSPLHF. CDR3 nucleotide sequence: TGTGCCAGCAGTCCAGGCGGGGGAGATAATTCACCCCTCCACTTT.

The rearrangement links TRBV18 to TRBJ1-1, with 7 bases aligning to TRBD1. The CDR3 runs 17 residues. Germline values: CDR1 KGHSH, CDR2 LQKENI. After removal of 6 bases from V and 4 bases from J, the junction contained 17 bases not matched to a gene. In DNA form, the CDR3 reads TGTGCCAGCTCGCTACCTGGGAGACAGGGAGTGGCCACTGAAGCTTTCTTT. It is translated as CASSLPGRQGVATEAFF.

This chain joins TRBV5-1 and TRBJ2-7, with TRBD1 matching over 7 bases. Germline CDR1 SGHRS, CDR2 YFSETQ. J lost 6 bases, V lost 2 bases, and 2 bases had no gene match. The CDR3 contains 12 residues. CDR3: CASSFAGGEQYF. In nucleotides, the CDR3 is TGCGCCAGCAGCTTCGCAGGGGGCGAGCAGTACTTC.

This chain connects TRBV5-1 to TRBJ2-5; 9 nucleotides agree with TRBD2. CDR3 size: 14 residues. Unmatched junction bases numbered 1, after V lost 2 bases and J lost 2 bases. Germline V gives CDR1 SGHRS, CDR2 YFSETQ. The chain's CDR3 is CASSLSGGQETQYF. DNA for the CDR3: TGCGCCAGCAGCTTAAGCGGGGGGCAAGAGACCCAGTACTTC.

This clone occurred once. The gene calls are TRBV27 and TRBJ1-1, with 8 positions matching TRBD1. The CDR3 has 13 amino acids. CDR1 and CDR2 from the germline V gene are MNHEY and SMNVEV (reference sequence). Trimming removed 6 bases from V and 4 bases from J; junction bases left unmatched: 4. CDR3 in amino acids: CASRDRASTEAFF. In nucleotides, the CDR3 is TGTGCCAGCAGGGACAGGGCGTCCACTGAAGCTTTCTTT.

This clone has a single count. The chain employs TRBV18 and TRBJ1-1; 10 nucleotides match TRBD1. CDR3 size: 16 residues. Germline CDR1 and CDR2: KGHSH and LQKENI. V lost 3 bases to trimming and J lost 1 base; unmatched junction nucleotides: 5. CDR3 in amino acids: CASSPRQGATNTEAFF. The CDR3 bases are TGTGCCAGCTCACCCAGACAGGGGGCGACGAACACTGAAGCTTTCTTT. The full variable domain, completed using reference TRBV18 and TRBJ1-1, is NAGVMQNPRHLVRRRGQEARLRCSPMKGHSHVYWYRQLPEEGLKFMVYLQKENIIDESGMPKERFSAEFPKEGPSILRIQQVVRGDSAAYFCASSPRQGATNTEAFFGQGTRLTVV.

As to this clone: The junction shows a germline mismatch at one end, possibly a read error. This chain uses TRBV30 with TRBJ1-3, with 9 bases fitting TRBD1. The CDR3 length is 16 residues. Germline V gene lookup returns CDR1 GTSNPN and CDR2 SVGIG (reference sequence). The CDR3 loop reads CAWSTAGQGRRNIIYF. In DNA form, the CDR3 reads TGTGCCTGGAGTACCGCTGGACAGGGGAGAAGAAACATCATATATTTT.

This clone was counted a few times. This chain joins TRBV30 and TRBJ2-7, with 8 bases aligning to TRBD2. V dropped 1 base and J dropped 2; count of bases not matched to a gene: 10. There are 16 residues in the CDR3. CDR1 is GTSNPN and CDR2 is SVGIG in the germline V gene (reference sequence). This CDR3 is CAWSGTLAGGPYEQYV. Written as DNA, the CDR3 is TGTGCCTGGAGTGGTACCTTGGCGGGGGGCCCCTACGAGCAGTACGTC.

The CDR3 region has the DNA TGTGCCAGCAGCTTATATGGGGCGGGCTACACCTTC. Its translation is CASSLYGAGYTF. The chain combines TRBV7-9 with TRBJ1-2; perhaps TRBD1 as D (5 bases). The CDR3 has 12 residues. Trimming cost V 2 bases and J 8 bases, with 9 bases left between them. Looked up from germline, CDR1 is SEHNR and CDR2 is FQNEAQ (reference sequence).

This clone is medium-sized. V gene TRBV15 combines with J gene TRBJ1-5; TRBD1 agrees at 7 bases. The CDR3 length is 18 residues. Germline CDR1 is LNHNV and CDR2 is YYDKDF (reference sequence). V trimming: 6 bases; J trimming: 0 bases; junction bases outside the gene matches: 14. The CDR3 loop is CATRTTGDSDYSNQPQHF. In DNA form, the CDR3 reads TGTGCCACCAGGACAACAGGGGACTCGGATTATAGCAATCAGCCCCAGCATTTT.

CDR3 region: CASSSGQLGELFF. As DNA, the CDR3 is TGTGCCAGCAGTTCGGGCCAACTCGGGGAGCTGTTTTTT. The rearrangement joins TRBV6-2 or TRBV6-3 to TRBJ2-2; D uncertain. This CDR3 comprises 13 residues. The V and J ends lost 4 bases and 7 bases respectively, with 10 bases between them. CDR1 MNHEY and CDR2 SVGEGT come from the germline V gene.

This clone was seen only a few times. This chain joins TRBV2 and TRBJ2-1; D is uncertain. This CDR3 has 14 amino acids. V was trimmed by 4 bases and J by 1 base, leaving 8 bases between them. From germline, CDR1 is SNHLY and CDR2 FYNNEI. The CDR3 nucleotides are TGTGCCAGCAGTGTCTTGCCTTCCTACAATGAGCAGTTCTTC. Translating it yields CASSVLPSYNEQFF.

By share, this clone counts as medium-sized (0.01 to 0.1%). The V and J genes are TRBV29-1 and TRBJ2-3; D possibly corresponds to TRBD1 (5 bases). The CDR3 sequence is 15 residues long. The germline CDR1 and CDR2 sequences are SQVTM and ANQGSEA. Trimming removed 7 bases at V and 1 base at J, with 18 bases between. CDR3 protein: CSADPRQGGTDTQYF. CDR3 in DNA: TGCAGCGCGGACCCTCGGCAAGGGGGCACAGATACGCAGTATTTT.

By share of the sample, this clone is large. V gene TRBV9 combines with J gene TRBJ1-3; possibly TRBD1 for D (5 bases). This CDR3 comprises 17 residues. Trimming shortened V by 4 bases and J by 4 bases, and 21 bases separated the two germline ends. Germline V gene data show CDR1 as SGDLS and CDR2 as YYNGEE. CDR3 residues: CASSYPLGGSQGNTIYF. CDR3 bases: TGTGCCAGCAGCTATCCCCTCGGGGGATCGCAAGGAAACACCATATATTTT.

The genes are TRBV7-3 and TRBJ2-1; possibly TRBD1 for D (6 bases). Germline V CDR1 and CDR2: SGHTA, FQGTGA. The CDR3 loop spans 14 amino acids. V lost 5 bases, J lost 8 bases, and 16 bases lay in between. The CDR3 spells CASSPTGLRDEQFF. As DNA, the CDR3 is TGTGCCAGCAGCCCTACAGGGTTAAGGGATGAGCAGTTCTTC.

This chain connects TRBV10-2 to TRBJ1-2, with 7 nucleotides matching TRBD1. With 3 bases clipped from V and 7 bases from J, the junction kept 17 bases outside the gene matches. The CDR3 has 17 residues. Germline V gene lookup returns CDR1 WSHSY and CDR2 SAAADI. CDR3 DNA sequence: TGCGCCAGCAGTGACCGATCCCGGAACAGGGGTTCAGGTGGCTACACCTTC. Translated: CASSDRSRNRGSGGYTF.

Relative to its sample, this clone is medium-sized (0.01 to 0.1%). This chain connects TRBV28 to TRBJ1-1; tentatively, D is TRBD1 (6 bases). Trimming took off 6 bases at V and 4 bases at J, with 15 bases between the two ends. The CDR3 covers 14 residues. The germline CDR1 and CDR2 sequences are MDHEN and SYDVKM. DNA of the CDR3: TGTGCCAGCAGAGTCCAGGGGATGACCACTGAAGCTTTCTTT. It specifies CASRVQGMTTEAFF.

The rearrangement links TRBV18 to TRBJ2-1; 7 nucleotides match TRBD1. J gave up 3 bases and V 5 bases, and 7 bases lay outside the gene matches. The V gene's germline CDR1 is KGHSH and CDR2 LQKENI. This CDR3 spans 15 amino acids. Here the CDR3 reads CASSNRQGVYNEQFF. In DNA form, the CDR3 reads TGTGCCAGCTCAAACCGACAGGGAGTCTACAATGAGCAGTTCTTC.

The chain joins TRBV19 to TRBJ1-1; TRBD1 agrees at 10 bases. Trimming cost V 3 bases and J 5 bases; bases outside gene matches: 9. This CDR3 comprises 16 residues. Per the germline V gene, CDR1 is LNHDA and CDR2 is SQIVND (reference sequence). The CDR3 spells CASSIQTGGVGTEAFF. CDR3 in DNA: TGTGCCAGTAGTATTCAGACAGGGGGCGTAGGGACTGAAGCTTTCTTT.

This sequence joins TRBV11-3 and TRBJ1-1; D gene ambiguous. Per the germline V gene, CDR1 is SGHNT and CDR2 is YENEEA. The CDR3 length is 13 residues. With 2 bases removed from V and 0 bases from J, the gap between germline ends came to 4 bases. CDR3 sequence reads: CASSLRMNTEAFF. The CDR3 bases are TGTGCCAGCAGCTTACGGATGAACACTGAAGCTTTCTTT. Full variable domain (rest looked up from reference TRBV11-3 and TRBJ1-1): EAGVVQSPRYKIIEKKQPVAFWCNPISGHNTLYWYLQNLGQGPELLIRYENEEAVDDSQLPKDRFSAERLKGVDSTLKIQPAELGDSAVYLCASSLRMNTEAFFGQGTRLTVV.

The V call is TRBV2, the J call TRBJ2-2; 7 positions match TRBD1. Germline V lookup: CDR1 SNHLY, CDR2 FYNNEI. After removal of 7 bases from V and 5 bases from J, the junction contained 4 bases not matched to a gene. The CDR3 is 13 amino acids. CDR3 DNA sequence: TGTGCCAGCACAGGGGGTGGAACCGGGGAGCTGTTTTTT. Protein: CASTGGGTGELFF.

This chain connects TRBV6-5 to TRBJ2-3; D is uncertain. This CDR3 is 13 amino acids long. The germline V gene has CDR1 MNHEY and CDR2 SVGAGI. V shed 0 bases and J shed 2 bases, with 3 bases lying between them. The CDR3 is CASSYSFTDTQYF. The CDR3 DNA follows: TGTGCCAGCAGTTACTCCTTCACAGATACGCAGTATTTT.

This clone is judged large. This chain connects TRBV28 to TRBJ2-7; the match to TRBD1 covers 9 bases. V lost 6 bases, J lost 4 bases, and 7 bases stayed unmatched. The CDR3 totals 14 residues. Germline-derived CDR1 and CDR2 are MDHEN and SYDVKM. In nucleotides, the CDR3 is TGTGCCAGCAGGCCTGGACAGGGGCTTTACGAGCAGTACGTC. This encodes CASRPGQGLYEQYV.